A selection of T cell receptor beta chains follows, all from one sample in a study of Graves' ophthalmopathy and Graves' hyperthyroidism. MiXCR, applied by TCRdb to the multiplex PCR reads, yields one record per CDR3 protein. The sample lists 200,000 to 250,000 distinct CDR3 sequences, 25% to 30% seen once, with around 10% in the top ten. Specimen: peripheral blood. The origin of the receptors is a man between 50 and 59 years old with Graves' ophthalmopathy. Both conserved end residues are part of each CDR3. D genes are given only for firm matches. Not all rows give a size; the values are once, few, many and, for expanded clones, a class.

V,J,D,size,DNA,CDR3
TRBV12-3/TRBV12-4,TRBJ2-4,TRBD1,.,TGTGCCAGCAGCCTTAGACAGGGAGTAATTGGGGTTAACATTCAGTACTTC,CASSLRQGVIGVNIQYF
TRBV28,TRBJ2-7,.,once,TGTGCCACGACGTCCGGGGCCGACGCCTACGAGCAGTACTTC,CATTSGADAYEQYF
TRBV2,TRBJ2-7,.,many,TGTGCCAGCAGTGACAGACAGCGCCCCTACGAGCAGTACTTC,CASSDRQRPYEQYF
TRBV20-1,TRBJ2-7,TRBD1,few,TGCAGTGCTACCGGGACAGGGTACGAGCAGTACTTC,CSATGTGYEQYF
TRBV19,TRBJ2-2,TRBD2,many,TGTGCCAGTAGTACGGCAGATACAAGGGGACTAGCCGGGGAGCTGTTTTTT,CASSTADTRGLAGELFF
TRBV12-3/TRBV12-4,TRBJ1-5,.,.,TGTGCCAGCCGGGACGGTAGCAATCAGCCCCAGCATTTT,CASRDGSNQPQHF
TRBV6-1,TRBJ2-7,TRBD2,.,TGTGCCAGCAGTGAAGGGGTGGGAGGGGCAGGCGAGCAGTACTTC,CASSEGVGGAGEQYF
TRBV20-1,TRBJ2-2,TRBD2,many,TGCAGTGCCTCTAGGGGCGGGAGCGGCAGCCGAACACCGGGGGAGCTGTTTTTT,CSASRGGSGSRTPGELFF
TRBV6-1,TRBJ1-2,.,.,TGTGCCAGCAGTGAAGCGTCAGGTTTTGGTGGCTACACCTTC,CASSEASGFGGYTF
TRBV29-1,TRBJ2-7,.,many,TGCAGCGTTGGCGACAGCTCCTACGAGCAGTACTTC,CSVGDSSYEQYF